This T cell receptor beta chain was profiled in a study of CD8+ T cells in alopecia areata. General study results and limits: Scalp specimens additionally yield sequences from normal skin's resident alphabeta T cells. Clonality was higher in lesional than normal scalp, especially in alopecia totalis/universalis.

Trimming took 9 bases from V and 2 from J, leaving 17 bases between them. CDR1 and CDR2 (germline): MNHEY, SMNVEV (reference sequence). This CDR3 spans 14 amino acids. Extraction of RNA preceded its reverse transcription into cDNA, which served as the sequencing template. Repertoires were generated with immunoSEQ multiplex PCR, while TCRdb's copy carries only in-frame clones and drops some. The table records roughly 65,000 clones, about half of them present only once. On this clone itself: No antigen is known for it.

The TCR was taken from a human donor with alopecia areata. The gene calls are TRBV27 and TRBJ2-7; D perhaps matches TRBD2 (5 bases). Sequencing used CD8+ T cells sorted from blood, obtained at week 0. The CDR3 region has the DNA TGTGCCAGTCGCCGGGAACCCCAAGCCTACGAGCAGTACTTC. This encodes CASRREPQAYEQYF.